Detailed here is one T cell receptor beta chain. The source of the sample is a study of control samples from healthy donors and cancer patients. The data were produced by immunoSEQ multiplex PCR, yet TCRdb's version contains in-frame clones alone and is incomplete. The repertoire has fewer than 200,000 clones, around 90% of them found once; the top ten carry about 1.4%. V lost 2 bases, J lost 5 bases, and 8 bases lay in between. The CDR3 contains 12 residues. Germline V CDR1 and CDR2: SGHNT, YYREEE (reference sequence). Material for sequencing was blood. This TCR derives from a woman between 45 and 65 years old in good health. This chain uses TRBV5-4 with TRBJ2-7; a possible D gene is TRBD1 (6 bases). The CDR3 loop reads CASSLTGNEQYF. Written as DNA, the CDR3 is TGTGCCAGCAGCTTAACAGGGAACGAGCAGTACTTC.